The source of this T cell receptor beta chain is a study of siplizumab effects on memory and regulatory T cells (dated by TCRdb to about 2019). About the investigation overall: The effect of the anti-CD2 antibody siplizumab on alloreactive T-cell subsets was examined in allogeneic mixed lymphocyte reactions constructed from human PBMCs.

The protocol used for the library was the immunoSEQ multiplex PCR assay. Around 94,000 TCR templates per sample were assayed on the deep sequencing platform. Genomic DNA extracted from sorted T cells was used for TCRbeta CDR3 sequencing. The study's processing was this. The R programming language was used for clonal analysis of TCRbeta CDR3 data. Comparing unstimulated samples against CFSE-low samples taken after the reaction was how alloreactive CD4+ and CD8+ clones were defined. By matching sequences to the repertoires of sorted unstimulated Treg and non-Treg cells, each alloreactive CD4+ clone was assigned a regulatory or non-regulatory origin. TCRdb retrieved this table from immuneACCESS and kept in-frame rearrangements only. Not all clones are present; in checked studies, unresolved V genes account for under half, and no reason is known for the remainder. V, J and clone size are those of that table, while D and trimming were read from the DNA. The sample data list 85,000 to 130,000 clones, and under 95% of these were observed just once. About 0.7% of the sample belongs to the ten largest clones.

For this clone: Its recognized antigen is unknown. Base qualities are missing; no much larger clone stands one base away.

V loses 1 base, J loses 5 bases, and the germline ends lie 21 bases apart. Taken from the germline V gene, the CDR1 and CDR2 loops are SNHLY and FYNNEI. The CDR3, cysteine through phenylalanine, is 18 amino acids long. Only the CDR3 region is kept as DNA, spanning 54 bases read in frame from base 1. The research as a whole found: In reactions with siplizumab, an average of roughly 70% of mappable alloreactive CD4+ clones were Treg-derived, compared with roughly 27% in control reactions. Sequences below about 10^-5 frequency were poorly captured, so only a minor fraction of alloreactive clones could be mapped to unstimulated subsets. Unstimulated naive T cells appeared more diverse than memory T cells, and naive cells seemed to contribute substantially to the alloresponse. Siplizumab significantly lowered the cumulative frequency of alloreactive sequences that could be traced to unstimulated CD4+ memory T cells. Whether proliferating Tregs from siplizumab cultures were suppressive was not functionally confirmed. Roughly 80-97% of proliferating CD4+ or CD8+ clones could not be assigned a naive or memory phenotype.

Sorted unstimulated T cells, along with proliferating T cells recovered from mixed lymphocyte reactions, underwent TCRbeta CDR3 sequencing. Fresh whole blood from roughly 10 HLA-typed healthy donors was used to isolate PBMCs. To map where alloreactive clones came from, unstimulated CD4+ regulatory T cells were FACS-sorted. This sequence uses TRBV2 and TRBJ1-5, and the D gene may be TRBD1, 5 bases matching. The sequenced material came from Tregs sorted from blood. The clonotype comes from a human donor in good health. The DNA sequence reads TGTGCCAGCAGTGAAGGTTGGGTCAGGGTTTCAAAGGATCAGCCCCAGCATTTT. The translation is CASSEGWVRVSKDQPQHF. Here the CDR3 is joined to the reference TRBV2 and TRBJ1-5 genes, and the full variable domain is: EPEVTQTPSHQVTQMGQEVILRCVPISNHLYFYWYRQILGQKVEFLVSFYNNEISEKSEIFDDQFSVERPDGSNFTLKIRSTKLEDSAMYFCASSEGWVRVSKDQPQHFGDGTRLSIL.